The clone carrying this TCR beta chain was found once. The antigen is undetermined. Primers used in a second PCR of roughly 6 to 12 cycles were a sample-barcoded 5' primer and a J-beta primer mix. Tagging of each cDNA molecule was performed by a template-switch adaptor with 12 random nucleotides. TCRdb re-called the 5' RACE reads through MiXCR, storing one row per CDR3 protein. In the table there are 790,000 or so distinct CDR3 sequences, 46% of which are singletons. This record comes from a study of blood T cells in healthy people across ages. Findings and limits, study-wide: The unsorted PBMCs prevented any conclusive comparison of naive versus antigen-experienced cells.

The CDR3 has 13 amino acids. Looked up from germline, CDR1 is MNHEY and CDR2 is SMNVEV (reference sequence). V was cut by 5 bases and J by 2 bases, with 10 bases left in between. The TCR comes from an elderly man in good health. The gene calls are TRBV27 and TRBJ2-7, with D perhaps given as TRBD1 or TRBD2 (5 bases each). What was sequenced was blood. The CDR3 DNA reads as TGTGCCAGCAGTGTCCAGGGAGCCTACGAGCAGTACTTC. This sequence encodes CASSVQGAYEQYF.